These 5 T cell receptor beta chains came from one sample sequenced in a study of T cell changes during pregnancy in multiple sclerosis. Using immunoSEQ multiplex PCR, the repertoire was profiled, and TCRdb retains in-frame clones only, with some absent. This table has 20,000 or so clones, around 90% appearing once. The sequenced sample was CD8+ T cells from peripheral blood mononuclear cells, obtained in the third trimester of pregnancy. The receptors here all came from a female donor in good health, enrolled as a control in a pregnancy study.

The chain employs TRBV5-1 and TRBJ2-1; 9 bases map to TRBD1. The V segment lost 6 bases and the J segment 4 bases; nucleotides outside the gene matches: 8. This CDR3 has 15 residues. In germline, CDR1 is SGHRS, CDR2 YFSETQ. The CDR3 DNA reads TGCGCCAGCACCCAAACAGGGGGCCCTTACAATGAGCAGTTCTTC. Amino acid sequence: CASTQTGGPYNEQFF.

This sequence joins TRBV1 and TRBJ2-5; TRBD2 is taken as the D call from the table, unchecked against the DNA. TRBV1 is marked as a pseudogene. The CDR3 runs 16 residues. DNA of the CDR3: TGCACCAGCAGCTACACTAGCGGGAGCGTCAGGGAGACCCAGTACTTC. This translates into CTSSYTSGSVRETQYF.

This chain connects TRBV7-9 to TRBJ2-2; a possible D gene is TRBD1 (5 bases). CDR3 length: 12 residues. Trimming shortened V by 3 bases and J by 6 bases, and 5 bases separated the two germline ends. Germline CDR1 and CDR2: SEHNR and FQNEAQ (reference sequence). CDR3 in DNA: TGTGCCAGCAGCTTGGGGCCCGGGGAGCTGTTTTTT. It is translated as CASSLGPGELFF.

V and J are TRBV19 and TRBJ2-7; 10 bases line up with TRBD1. Germline loops: CDR1 LNHDA, CDR2 SQIVND (reference sequence). V was clipped by 1 base and J by 0 bases; unmatched bases: 6. This CDR3 comprises 17 residues. CDR3 region: CASSIVPGTGASYEQYF. The CDR3 DNA follows: TGTGCCAGTAGTATAGTCCCCGGGACAGGGGCCTCCTACGAGCAGTACTTC.

The chain combines TRBV27 with TRBJ2-5; possibly TRBD1 for D (5 bases). The CDR3 runs 15 residues. V was pared by 5 bases and J by 0 bases, with 13 bases between. Germline V CDR1 and CDR2: MNHEY, SMNVEV (reference sequence). CDR3: CASSPLPRDQETQYF. The CDR3 DNA follows: TGTGCCAGCAGTCCCCTCCCCAGGGACCAAGAGACCCAGTACTTC.